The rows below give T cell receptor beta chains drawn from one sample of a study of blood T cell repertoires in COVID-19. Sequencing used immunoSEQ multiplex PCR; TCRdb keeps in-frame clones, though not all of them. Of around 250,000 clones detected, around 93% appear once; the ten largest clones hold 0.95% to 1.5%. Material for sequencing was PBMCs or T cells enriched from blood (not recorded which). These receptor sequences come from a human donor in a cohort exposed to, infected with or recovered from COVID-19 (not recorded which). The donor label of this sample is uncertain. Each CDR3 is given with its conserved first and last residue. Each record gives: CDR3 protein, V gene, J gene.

CAISESSGAGQEDTQYF	TRBV10-3	TRBJ2-3
CASSTGGTGVLGEQYF	TRBV9	TRBJ2-7
CASSESNTEAFF	TRBV6-1	TRBJ1-1
CASSTISAGELFF	TRBV7-8	TRBJ2-2
CASRGLAGKNSYEQYF	TRBV4-1	TRBJ2-7
CASSTADSYEQYF	TRBV27	TRBJ2-7
CASTPQGELNYGYTF	TRBV19	TRBJ1-2
CASALGRARGADTQYF	TRBV3-1/TRBV3-2	TRBJ2-3
CAWGGQGVQPQHF	TRBV30	TRBJ1-5
CASSLAGTGVYGNTIYF	TRBV7-2	TRBJ1-3
CASSSETFFTGELFF	TRBV18	TRBJ2-2
CASSEGDRWLNEQFF	TRBV5-1	TRBJ2-1
CASSLTRADQYF	TRBV5-1	TRBJ2-5
CASSPTGGTASYEQYF	TRBV18	TRBJ2-7
CAGNRGIAEAFF	TRBV30	TRBJ1-1
CASGTTQGEKLFF	TRBV12-3/TRBV12-4	TRBJ1-4
CASSYGTGVGKLFF	TRBV27	TRBJ1-4
CASSPWGVMNTEAFF	TRBV7-2	TRBJ1-1
CASSREARTEAFF	TRBV7-8	TRBJ1-1
CASSALARASGWEQFF	TRBV19	TRBJ2-1
CAISLGTVYGYTF	TRBV10-3	TRBJ1-2
CATSDSRKTGNYGYTF	TRBV24-1	TRBJ1-2
CAISEHSGTGELFF	TRBV10-3	TRBJ2-2
CASSFGVRETQYF	TRBV7-9	TRBJ2-5
CASSMEAAGGEKLFF	TRBV5-1	TRBJ1-4
CASSRGEGEAFF	TRBV2	TRBJ1-1
CASSSGSYEQYF	TRBV27	TRBJ2-7
CATSDPLPQGTSTDTQYF	TRBV24-1	TRBJ2-3
CASSEKLRGEQYF	TRBV6-1	TRBJ2-7
CSVGDRSNTEAFF	TRBV29-1	TRBJ1-1
CASSHLLGQGIGYGYTF	TRBV4-2	TRBJ1-2
CAWSVSLSGNTIYF	TRBV30	TRBJ1-3
CASRQPGSPNEKLFF	TRBV3-1/TRBV3-2	TRBJ1-4
CASSGQGAEKLFF	TRBV12-3/TRBV12-4	TRBJ1-4